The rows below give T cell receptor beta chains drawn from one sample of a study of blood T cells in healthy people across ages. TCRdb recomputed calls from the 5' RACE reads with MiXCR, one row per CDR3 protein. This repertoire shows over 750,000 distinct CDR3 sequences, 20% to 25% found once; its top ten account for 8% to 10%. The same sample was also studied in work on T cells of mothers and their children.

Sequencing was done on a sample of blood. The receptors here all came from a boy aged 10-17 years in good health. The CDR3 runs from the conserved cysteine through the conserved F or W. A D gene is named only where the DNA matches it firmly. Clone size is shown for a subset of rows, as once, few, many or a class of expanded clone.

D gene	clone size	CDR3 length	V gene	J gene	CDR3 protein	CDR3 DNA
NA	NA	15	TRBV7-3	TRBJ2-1	CACSLGGSSYNEQFF	TGTGCCTGCAGCTTAGGTGGAAGCTCCTACAATGAGCAGTTCTTC
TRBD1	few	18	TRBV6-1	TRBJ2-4	CASSTARQGEGAKNIQYF	TGTGCCAGCAGTACAGCAAGACAGGGGGAGGGCGCCAAAAACATTCAGTACTTC
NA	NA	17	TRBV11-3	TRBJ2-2	CASSLALGETGSGELFF	TGTGCCAGCAGCTTAGCACTCGGCGAAACCGGGTCCGGGGAGCTGTTTTTT
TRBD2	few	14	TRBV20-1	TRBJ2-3	CSATGGERTDTQYF	TGCAGTGCCACTGGGGGGGAACGCACAGATACGCAGTATTTT
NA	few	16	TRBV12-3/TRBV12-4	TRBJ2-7	CASSQRPGSSSYEQYF	TGTGCCAGCAGTCAACGACCGGGGTCAAGCTCCTACGAGCAGTACTTC
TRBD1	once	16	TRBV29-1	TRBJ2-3	CSVERQGVGRTDTQYF	TGCAGCGTTGAACGACAGGGAGTCGGGCGCACAGATACGCAGTATTTT
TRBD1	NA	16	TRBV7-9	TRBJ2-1	CASSTSGTVTYNEQFF	TGTGCCAGCAGCACCTCCGGGACAGTGACCTACAATGAGCAGTTCTTC
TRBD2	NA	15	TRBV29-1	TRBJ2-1	CSRVQAAGVYNEQFF	TGCAGCCGTGTTCAGGCGGCGGGAGTCTACAATGAGCAGTTCTTC
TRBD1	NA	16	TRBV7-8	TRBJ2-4	CASSLHDRGDKNIQYF	TGTGCCAGCAGCCTACACGACAGGGGGGACAAAAACATTCAGTACTTC
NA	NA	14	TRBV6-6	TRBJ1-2	CASSYDGGGSGYTF	TGTGCCAGCAGTTACGACGGAGGGGGTAGTGGCTACACCTTC
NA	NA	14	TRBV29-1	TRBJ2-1	CSVDPPTSVEEQFF	TGCAGCGTTGATCCCCCGACCTCGGTGGAGGAGCAGTTCTTC
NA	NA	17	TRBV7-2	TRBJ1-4	CASSLNFGGSANEKLFF	TGTGCCAGCAGCTTAAATTTCGGGGGGTCGGCTAATGAAAAACTGTTTTTT
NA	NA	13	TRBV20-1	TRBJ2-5	CSARDPGEETQYF	TGCAGTGCTAGAGACCCAGGGGAAGAGACCCAGTACTTC
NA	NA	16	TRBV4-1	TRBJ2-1	CASSQDPRTPYNEQFF	TGCGCCAGCAGCCAAGATCCAAGGACACCCTACAATGAGCAGTTCTTC
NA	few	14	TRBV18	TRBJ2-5	CASSPGPGQETQYF	TGTGCCAGCTCACCCGGACCCGGCCAAGAGACCCAGTACTTC
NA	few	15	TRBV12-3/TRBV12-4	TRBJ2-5	CASSSWSPIQETQYF	TGTGCCAGCAGCTCGTGGAGTCCCATACAAGAGACCCAGTACTTC
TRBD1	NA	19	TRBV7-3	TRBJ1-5	CASSSSTVSQGLSNQPQHF	TGTGCCAGCAGCTCCAGTACGGTATCACAGGGGCTTAGCAATCAGCCCCAGCATTTT
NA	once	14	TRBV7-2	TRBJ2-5	CASSYRTLQETQYF	TGTGCCAGCAGCTACCGCACCCTCCAAGAGACCCAGTACTTC
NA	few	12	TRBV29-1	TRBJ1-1	CSGIRGPTEAFF	TGCAGCGGTATCAGGGGTCCCACTGAAGCTTTCTTT
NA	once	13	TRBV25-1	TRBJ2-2	CAGSESGAGELFF	TGTGCCGGCTCCGAATCGGGGGCCGGGGAGCTGTTTTTT
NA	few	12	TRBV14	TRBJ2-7	CASAYFSYEQYF	TGTGCCAGCGCGTATTTTAGCTACGAGCAGTACTTC
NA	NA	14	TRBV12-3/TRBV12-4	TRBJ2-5	CASRQSGNQETQYF	TGTGCCAGCAGACAATCCGGGAACCAAGAGACCCAGTACTTC
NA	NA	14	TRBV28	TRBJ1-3	CASSQAGSSNTIYF	TGTGCCAGCAGCCAGGCCGGGTCGAGCAACACCATATATTTT
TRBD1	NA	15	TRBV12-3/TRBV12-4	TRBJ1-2	CAGSFGDRTNYGYTF	TGTGCCGGCAGTTTTGGGGACAGGACCAACTATGGCTACACCTTC
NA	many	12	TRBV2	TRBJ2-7	CASRGIGYEQYF	TGTGCCAGCAGAGGGATAGGTTACGAGCAGTACTTC
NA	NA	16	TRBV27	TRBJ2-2	CASSLIRGANTGELFF	TGTGCCAGCAGTCTCATAAGGGGCGCGAACACCGGGGAGCTGTTTTTT
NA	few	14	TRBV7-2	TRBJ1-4	CASSSGPSGEKLFF	TGTGCCAGCAGCTCCGGACCGAGTGGAGAAAAACTGTTTTTT
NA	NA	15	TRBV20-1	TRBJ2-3	CSARDLAGRPDTQYF	TGCAGTGCTAGAGATTTGGCAGGACGGCCAGATACGCAGTATTTT
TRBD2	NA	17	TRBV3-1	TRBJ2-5	CASNPTSTSSLEETQYF	TGTGCCAGCAATCCGACATCGACTAGCTCCTTGGAAGAGACCCAGTACTTC
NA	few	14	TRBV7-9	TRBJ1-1	CASSLEGAATEAFF	TGTGCCAGCAGCTTAGAAGGGGCAGCCACTGAAGCTTTCTTT
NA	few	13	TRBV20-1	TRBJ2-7	CSARTTGSYEQYF	TGCAGTGCTAGAACAACGGGATCCTACGAGCAGTACTTC